Below, one T cell receptor (beta chain) is given with its context. Its matching antigen is unknown. The data were obtained in a study of immune evolution from preneoplasia to lung adenocarcinoma. Looked up from germline, CDR1 is SGHRS and CDR2 is YFSETQ. V lost 2 bases and J 3 bases, leaving 14 bases between the germline ends. The CDR3 is made up of 15 amino acids. Study-wide results and caveats: Top clone share appeared to fall from AAH through AIS, MIA, adenocarcinoma. Clonality was highest in normal lung, lower in later-stage lesions apparently.

The assay was immunoSEQ multiplex PCR, and TCRdb's table has in-frame clones only and misses some. Of 3,500 to 4,000 clones in the sample, over 65% were seen once. Patient tissue came from resections in Japan or China, 2014–2017. Two lung cancer pathologists independently confirmed each histologic diagnosis. The sequencing input was FFPE adjacent normal lung tissue. The receptor comes from a person aged 70 to 85 with lung adenocarcinoma. V gene TRBV5-1 combines with J gene TRBJ2-5, with D perhaps matching TRBD2 (7 bases). This CDR3 is CASSLRGGAEETQYF. The CDR3 DNA reads as TGCGCCAGCAGCTTAAGGGGGGGGGCCGAAGAGACCCAGTACTTC.